This is a list of T cell receptor beta chains from one sample in a study of molecular identifiers for immune sequencing clone quantification. TCRdb re-derived calls from the PCR reads in MiXCR, one entry per CDR3 protein. The sample has 400,000 to 600,000 distinct CDR3 sequences, about a fifth seen once; the top ten hold under 0.85%. The sequenced sample was naive CD8+ T cells from blood, with Jurkat cell RNA spiked in. The origin of the receptors is a human donor in good health. Some libraries in this study had Jurkat cell RNA spiked in. Each CDR3 is given with its conserved first and last residue. The order of the fields is J gene, V gene, CDR3 protein.

TRBJ2-2,TRBV6-5,CASSYMTSGGARGSGELFF
TRBJ2-7,TRBV7-8,CASSLEPGHTYYEQYF
TRBJ2-7,TRBV19,CASSVGSPSYEQYF
TRBJ2-2,TRBV5-4,CASSLAVSRNTGELFF
TRBJ1-1,TRBV12-3/TRBV12-4,CASRLGGPEAFF
TRBJ2-7,TRBV29-1,CSVDGPGAYEQYF
TRBJ2-7,TRBV20-1,CSAIQDSYEQYF
TRBJ2-7,TRBV6-2/TRBV6-3,CAASYRGLDRDYEQYF
TRBJ2-1,TRBV28,CASSRRPPRYNEQFF
TRBJ2-7,TRBV13,CASSSSDRPYEQYF
TRBJ2-1,TRBV4-3,CASSQEGGTDEQFF
TRBJ2-3,TRBV15,CATSRDSGGTDTQYF
TRBJ1-1,TRBV5-5,CASSLQSEGLLGLNTEAFF
TRBJ2-2,TRBV9,CASSVGREDRTGELFF
TRBJ2-3,TRBV28,CASSQMGTDTQYF
TRBJ1-2,TRBV5-1,CASSLERQGRYGYTF
TRBJ1-2,TRBV7-8,CASSLDILGSYTF
TRBJ2-3,TRBV2,CASFGGGDTQYF
TRBJ2-6,TRBV5-3,CARSPARDSNSGANVLTF
TRBJ2-7,TRBV4-1,CASSQRQGSEQYF
TRBJ2-1,TRBV19,CASSPLGSLFYNEQFF
TRBJ2-3,TRBV10-3,CAISEPGQSMVGSGEQYF
TRBJ2-7,TRBV7-2,CASSLPVPGYEQYF
TRBJ2-1,TRBV11-2,CASSSGLAGRSSYNEQFF
TRBJ1-2,TRBV6-1,CASSGQGGGYTF
TRBJ2-5,TRBV3-1,CASSQVMGTGMQETQYF
TRBJ1-6,TRBV20-1,CSARAPQGVSSYNSPLHF
TRBJ1-1,TRBV5-1,CASSLAGTAYTEAFF
TRBJ1-1,TRBV12-3/TRBV12-4,CASSFTGLNTEAFF
TRBJ2-7,TRBV4-3,CASSQEKQGAYEQYF
TRBJ2-2,TRBV7-9,CASSLVLQRAGELFF
TRBJ1-1,TRBV7-2,CASHTGMNTEAFF
TRBJ1-2,TRBV20-1,CSAIPIPYGYTF
TRBJ1-1,TRBV11-2,CASSLGWGSNTEAFF
TRBJ1-5,TRBV27,CASSLFGQYGNQPQHF
TRBJ2-1,TRBV7-2,CASSLKTSRGDEQFF
TRBJ2-7,TRBV20-1,CSVDRTDQYEQYF
TRBJ2-1,TRBV6-2/TRBV6-3,CASSEISGINYNEQFF
TRBJ2-3,TRBV6-6,CASSYPSSGVWSDTQYF
TRBJ2-7,TRBV28,CASSLFPTGTSVRNEQYF
TRBJ1-1,TRBV7-9,CASSFGSRDPKTEAFF
TRBJ2-1,TRBV6-5,CASSYSKGNEQFF
TRBJ2-2,TRBV12-3/TRBV12-4,CASSTSGVGELFF
TRBJ2-1,TRBV19,CASSISGGGEQFF
TRBJ1-5,TRBV21-1,CASSLNRAYSNQPQHF
TRBJ1-2,TRBV4-1,CASSQVAALGDGYTF
TRBJ2-1,TRBV10-3,CAISDRGTYPYNEQFF
TRBJ2-7,TRBV28,CASSLSGAEDEQYF
TRBJ1-1,TRBV27,CASSGPDRQNTEAFF
TRBJ1-6,TRBV27,CASSLLGSGNSPLHF
TRBJ1-1,TRBV6-2/TRBV6-3,CASSYVLGRTEAFF
TRBJ1-3,TRBV7-9,CASSLVAVVSGNTIYF
TRBJ2-5,TRBV28,CASSMVSGAGRETQYF
TRBJ2-4,TRBV7-2,CASSLGLAGINIQYF
TRBJ2-3,TRBV6-5,CASSEPGSQADTQYF
TRBJ1-5,TRBV7-9,CASSPTGAGSDQPQHF
TRBJ2-3,TRBV5-6,CASSPTGQGDTQYF